The 9 T cell receptor beta chains below were found in one sample sequenced in a study of T cell responses to AZD1222 COVID-19 vaccine. The table came from immunoSEQ multiplex PCR; TCRdb's copy has only in-frame clones and leaves some out. The sample yields tens of thousands of clones, approximately 80% seen once. The material sequenced was peripheral blood, taken on day 0 of AZD1222 vaccination. The receptors derive from an adult in good health.

The gene calls are TRBV28 and TRBJ1-5; the D gene is possibly TRBD1 (6 bases). The CDR3 extends over 17 amino acids. Trimming pared 5 bases from V and 4 bases from J, leaving 21 bases between. Germline CDR1 is MDHEN and CDR2 is SYDVKM. CDR3 DNA: TGTGCCAGCAGTCTCCCGGTAGGGGGGGTAGGGAATCAGCCCCAGCATTTT. The encoded protein is CASSLPVGGVGNQPQHF.

The sample holds one count of this clone. The chain joins TRBV5-5 to TRBJ1-6, with D perhaps matching TRBD1 (5 bases). V lost 3 bases and J 0 bases, leaving 13 bases between the germline ends. CDR1 and CDR2 (germline): SGHKS, YYEKEE (reference sequence). This CDR3 region has 17 residues. CDR3 residues: CASSWDLLSSYNSPLHF. CDR3 coding DNA: TGTGCCAGCAGCTGGGACTTATTGAGCTCCTATAATTCACCCCTCCACTTT.

CDR3 in DNA: TGCACCAGCAGCCAAGAACCCCGACGGAATAGCAATCAGCCCCAGCATTTT. Translation gives CTSSQEPRRNSNQPQHF. V gene TRBV1 combines with J gene TRBJ1-5. TRBV1 is a listed pseudogene. This CDR3 region has 17 residues.

This clone is a singleton in its sample. The chain recombines TRBV9 with TRBJ1-6; D is undetermined. Germline CDR1 reads SGDLS; CDR2 reads YYNGEE. Trimming left V 0 bases short and J 9 bases short, with 13 bases between. The CDR3 totals 15 residues. The CDR3 DNA reads as TGTGCCAGCAGCGTAGAGTCGCGGTGGGGTTCACCCCTCCACTTT. It translates to CASSVESRWGSPLHF.

This clone was counted once. V and J are TRBV3-1 (or the pseudogene TRBV3-2) and TRBJ1-2; 8 positions agree with TRBD1. The CDR3 is made up of 14 amino acids. V was clipped by 2 bases and J by 4 bases; unmatched bases: 3. The germline CDR1 and CDR2 sequences are LGHDT and YNNKEL (reference sequence). The CDR3 loop reads CASSQRQGSYGYTF. Written as DNA, the CDR3 is TGTGCCAGCAGCCAACGACAGGGGAGCTATGGCTACACCTTC.

This clone was observed once. The chain couples TRBV10-3 to TRBJ1-5; no firm D call. In germline, CDR1 is ENHRY, CDR2 SYGVKD. CDR3 size: 14 residues. V gave up 8 bases and J gave up 3 bases, with 14 bases separating them. In DNA form, the CDR3 reads TGTGCCATCTCTAGGGAATCGGTCAATCAGCCCCAGCATTTT. Amino acids: CAISRESVNQPQHF.

This rearrangement joins TRBV3-1 (or the pseudogene TRBV3-2) to TRBJ2-1; D is unclear. Germline V gene lookup returns CDR1 LGHDT and CDR2 YNNKEL (reference sequence). V lost 0 bases and J lost 7, with 7 bases in between. CDR3 length: 13 residues. The CDR3 loop reads CASSQDYVNEQFF. CDR3 coding DNA: TGTGCCAGCAGCCAAGATTACGTTAATGAGCAGTTCTTC.

CDR3 DNA sequence: TGTGCCAGCAGGTTCCCGGGACTAGCTTCGGATACGCAGTATTTT. Translating it yields CASRFPGLASDTQYF. This chain uses TRBV7-2 with TRBJ2-3; 9 positions agree with TRBD2. Losses at the gene ends were 6 bases for V and 6 bases for J; bases not matched to a gene: 10. This CDR3 has 15 residues. In germline, CDR1 is SGHTA, CDR2 FQGNSA. Supplemented by reference TRBV7-2 and TRBJ2-3, the full variable domain reads GAGVSQSPSNKVTEKGKDVELRCDPISGHTALYWYRQSLGQGLEFLIYFQGNSAPDKSGLPSDRFSAERTGGSVSTLTIQRTQQEDSAVYLCASRFPGLASDTQYFGPGTRLTVL.

This sequence joins TRBV20-1 and TRBJ1-5, with 11 bases matching TRBD1. The germline V gene has CDR1 DFQATT and CDR2 SNEGSKA (reference sequence). The CDR3 spans 17 residues. Unmatched junction bases numbered 11, after V lost 3 bases and J lost 4 bases. The DNA of the CDR3 is TGCAGTGCTAGTCACCGGGACAGGGGGTCTGGAAATCAGCCCCAGCATTTT. Amino acids: CSASHRDRGSGNQPQHF.